The 8 T cell receptor beta chains below all came from one sample that was sequenced in a study of blood T cell repertoires in COVID-19. Only in-frame clones appear in the TCRdb table, and some are missing; sequencing was by immunoSEQ multiplex PCR. The sample lists 220,000 or so clones, approximately 78% seen once, with roughly 8.2% in the top ten. The sample was peripheral blood. These TCRs come from a woman over 75 with COVID-19, enrolled during active disease.

J is TRBJ2-5 and V is TRBV4-3, with D possibly TRBD2 on 5 matching bases. The germline V gene encodes CDR1 LGHNA and CDR2 YSLEER. V was pared by 0 bases and J by 10 bases, with 9 bases between. The CDR3 is 12 residues long. CDR3 nucleotides: TGCGCCAGCAGCCAAGATCGCCGGGACCAGTACTTC. Protein: CASSQDRRDQYF.

This clone came up a few times. The rearrangement uses TRBV12-3 or TRBV12-4 and TRBJ2-5; no firm D call. V lost 7 bases, J lost 5 bases, and 14 bases lay in between. The CDR3 has 13 residues. CDR3 amino acids: CASTLTRSETQYF. The CDR3 nucleotides read TGTGCCAGCACTCTTACCCGGTCGGAGACCCAGTACTTC.

There are a few counts of this clone. The CDR3 DNA is TGTGCCAGCAGCTTGGGGAGAGGCACTGAAGCTTTCTTT. It yields the protein CASSLGRGTEAFF. The J gene is TRBJ1-1, the V gene TRBV5-5, with D unresolved. V was cut by 0 bases and J by 4 bases, with 7 bases left in between. CDR1 and CDR2 from the germline V gene are SGHKS and YYEKEE (reference sequence). The CDR3 totals 13 residues.

CDR3 in DNA: TGTGCCAGCAGTTTGGACAGGGTGGCCGAGCAGTACTTC. Translation gives CASSLDRVAEQYF. The rearrangement joins TRBV12-3 or TRBV12-4 to TRBJ2-7; 8 bases line up with TRBD1. The V segment lost 3 bases and the J segment 6 bases; nucleotides outside the gene matches: 4. The CDR3 contains 13 residues.

This clone was detected a few times. The J gene is TRBJ1-1, the V gene TRBV5-6; D perhaps matches TRBD1 (5 bases). V lost 2 bases, J lost 2 bases, and 10 bases lay in between. Germline-derived CDR1 and CDR2 are SGHDT and YYEEEE. The CDR3 runs to 14 residues. The CDR3 DNA reads TGTGCCAGCAGCTTTGACAGCTACAACACTGAAGCTTTCTTT. Its protein product is CASSFDSYNTEAFF.

A few counts support this clone. This chain uses TRBV28 with TRBJ1-2; 8 bases are a match to TRBD1. CDR3 length equals 13 residues. V was pared by 5 bases and J by 7 bases, with 6 bases of the junction left unmatched. In germline, CDR1 is MDHEN, CDR2 SYDVKM. The CDR3 spells CASSQWTGLGYTF. The CDR3 DNA reads TGTGCCAGCAGTCAATGGACAGGGCTTGGCTACACCTTC.

J is TRBJ2-7 and V is TRBV10-3; 8 nucleotides line up with TRBD2. The CDR3 has 16 amino acids. V was clipped by 3 bases and J by 0 bases; unmatched bases: 7. CDR1 is ENHRY and CDR2 is SYGVKD in the germline V gene. CDR3 sequence (DNA): TGTGCCATCAGTGACGGGGGGGACTCCCGCTCCTACGAGCAGTACTTC. It codes for CAISDGGDSRSYEQYF.

The chain combines TRBV7-2 with TRBJ2-3; the D is unclear. This CDR3 contains 15 residues. From germline, CDR1 is SGHTA and CDR2 FQGNSA. The ends were cut back, 5 bases at V and 0 bases at J, with 12 bases in the middle. This chain's CDR3 is CASSRQVSSTDTQYF. Here the CDR3 DNA reads TGTGCCAGCAGCCGTCAGGTATCTAGCACAGATACGCAGTATTTT.